Shown below are 17 T cell receptor beta chains from a single sample sequenced in a study of blood T cells in healthy people across ages. For the second PCR, which ran for about 7 to 11 cycles, a sample-barcoded 5' primer and a J-beta primer mix were used. TCRdb processed the 5' RACE reads anew with MiXCR; each CDR3 protein has one entry. The sample has roughly 1,300,000 distinct CDR3 sequences, 59% seen once; the top ten hold over 5%. The sequenced material came from blood. Receptors originate from a young man in good health.

A few counts support this clonotype. A read error may be the cause here, since a much bigger clone is one base away. The chain has TRBV4-3 and TRBJ2-1, with 7 nucleotides matching TRBD2. With 1 base clipped from V and 5 bases from J, the junction kept 5 bases outside the gene matches. This CDR3 has 15 amino acids. Per the germline V gene, CDR1 is LGHNA and CDR2 is YSLEER. The CDR3 spells CASSQGRAGNNEQFF. The CDR3, as DNA: TGCGCCAGCAGCCAAGGACGAGCGGGGAACAATGAGCAGTTCTTC.

This rearrangement joins TRBV5-1 to TRBJ1-2, with TRBD1 matching 11 bases. Germline V gene lookup returns CDR1 SGHRS and CDR2 YFSETQ. With V trimmed by 5 bases and J by 4 bases, 13 bases remained unmatched. The CDR3 runs 17 residues. The CDR3 protein is CASRPGTGGFGRYGYTF. CDR3 DNA sequence: TGCGCCAGCAGGCCGGGGACAGGGGGATTCGGACGCTATGGCTACACCTTC.

The chain links TRBV4-1 to TRBJ1-6; D gene unclear. V lost 1 base to trimming and J lost 0 bases, with 7 bases between them. CDR1 is MGHRA and CDR2 is YSYEKL in the germline V gene. This CDR3 spans 16 amino acids. Written as DNA, the CDR3 is TGCGCCAGCAGCCAAGTGGAGAGCTCCTATAATTCACCCCTCCACTTT. Its protein product is CASSQVESSYNSPLHF.

This clonotype has only a few counts. The junction differs from germline at one of its ends, possibly a read error. The chain has TRBV7-2 and TRBJ2-1; weak D call: TRBD1 (6 bases). This CDR3 comprises 13 residues. Germline CDR1 and CDR2: SGHTA and FQGNSA. The CDR3 sequence is CASSLSQGNEQFF. CDR3 DNA sequence: TGCGCCAGCAGCTTGAGCCAGGGGAATGAGCAGTTCTTC.

The chain links TRBV4-1 to TRBJ1-1; no firm D call. Germline values: CDR1 MGHRA, CDR2 YSYEKL. The CDR3 is made up of 15 amino acids. Trimming removed 0 bases from V and 4 bases from J, with 12 bases in between. The CDR3 region has the DNA TGCGCCAGCAGCCAAGAGAAAGGCTCGGGCACTGAAGCTTTCTTT. This translates into CASSQEKGSGTEAFF.

The chain couples TRBV10-3 to TRBJ1-1; 8 positions agree with TRBD1. This CDR3 comprises 13 residues. The ends lost 4 bases at V and 7 bases at J; junction bases unmatched: 5. Germline V gives CDR1 ENHRY, CDR2 SYGVKD. The CDR3 reads CAISGRGLGEAFF. Written as DNA, the CDR3 is TGTGCCATCAGTGGCAGGGGGCTTGGTGAAGCTTTCTTT.

The chain employs TRBV7-2 and TRBJ2-1; the D is unclear. The CDR3 loop spans 15 amino acids. Per the germline V gene, CDR1 is SGHTA and CDR2 is FQGNSA. Trimming removed 5 bases from V and 0 bases from J, with 11 bases in between. The CDR3 DNA is TGTGCCAGCAGCGCCGCGGATATCTCCTACAATGAGCAGTTCTTC. Protein: CASSAADISYNEQFF. The full variable domain, rest sourced from reference TRBV7-2 and TRBJ2-1, is GAGVSQSPSNKVTEKGKDVELRCDPISGHTALYWYRQSLGQGLEFLIYFQGNSAPDKSGLPSDRFSAERTGGSVSTLTIQRTQQEDSAVYLCASSAADISYNEQFFGPGTRLTVL.

This chain links TRBV30 with TRBJ2-1, with 9 nucleotides matching TRBD2. The length of the CDR3 is 16 residues. CDR1 and CDR2 (germline): GTSNPN, SVGIG (reference sequence). V lost 8 bases and J lost 1; bases outside the gene matches: 12. CDR3 sequence: CALSLSGRRSYNEQFF. The DNA for the CDR3 is TGTGCCCTCTCGCTGAGCGGGAGGCGTTCCTACAATGAGCAGTTCTTC.

This clonotype was seen only a few times. This chain connects TRBV29-1 to TRBJ2-3; D is undetermined. This CDR3 spans 16 amino acids. CDR1 is SQVTM and CDR2 is ANQGSEA in the germline V gene. The germline V and J ends were trimmed by 5 bases and 3 bases, with 21 bases remaining between them. CDR3 in amino acids: CSVRSTYRGVTDTQYF. In nucleotides, the CDR3 is TGCAGCGTTAGGTCTACCTACCGTGGGGTTACAGATACGCAGTATTTT.

This clonotype was picked up a small number of times. This chain connects TRBV4-1 to TRBJ2-7; D remains unclear. The J call may be wrong; the DNA end is better matched by TRBJ2-5. This CDR3 has 13 amino acids. Germline loops: CDR1 MGHRA, CDR2 YSYEKL. CDR3 amino acids: CASSQLVVETQYF. Written as DNA, the CDR3 is TGCGCCAGCAGCCAATTAGTAGTGGAGACCCAGTACTTC.

The V call is TRBV10-3, the J call TRBJ2-7, with D hard to call. Judging by the DNA end, TRBJ2-5 fits better; the J call may be wrong. CDR3 length: 16 residues. Germline lookup yields CDR1 ENHRY and CDR2 SYGVKD. The chain's CDR3 is CAISDKPRMEQETQYF. The CDR3 bases are TGTGCCATCAGTGATAAGCCCCGAATGGAGCAAGAGACCCAGTACTTC.

The chain joins TRBV4-3 to TRBJ2-1; 8 nucleotides agree with TRBD1. CDR3 length: 14 residues. Unmatched junction bases numbered 5, after V lost 1 base and J lost 9 bases. Germline CDR1 LGHNA, CDR2 YSLEER. CDR3 in DNA: TGCGCCAGCAGCCAAGGACAGGGGTTCGGTGAGCAGTTCTTC. This sequence encodes CASSQGQGFGEQFF.

The chain couples TRBV9 to TRBJ2-5, with D perhaps TRBD1 or TRBD2 (5 bases each). The J call may not be correct, given that the DNA end is closer to TRBJ2-7. Germline V gives CDR1 SGDLS, CDR2 YYNGEE. CDR3 length equals 15 residues. In DNA form, the CDR3 reads TGTGCCAGCAGCGTGGGGGAGAATTATTTAACCGAGCAGTACTTC. Translation: CASSVGENYLTEQYF.

There are a few counts of this clonotype. The chain employs TRBV5-1 and TRBJ2-1; D may be TRBD1 or TRBD2 (6 bases each). The V end was cut by 3 bases, the J end by 3 bases, with 13 bases between. This CDR3 spans 15 amino acids. Per germline, CDR1 SGHRS and CDR2 YFSETQ. CDR3 region: CASSWGAGIYNEQFF. For the CDR3, the DNA is TGCGCCAGCAGCTGGGGGGCGGGGATCTACAATGAGCAGTTCTTC.

This clonotype was counted only a few times. The rearrangement links TRBV28 to TRBJ2-5; D gene ambiguous. Matching the DNA end better, TRBJ2-7 makes the J call doubtful. Germline-derived CDR1 and CDR2 are MDHEN and SYDVKM. The CDR3 is 13 residues long. CDR3 nucleotides: TGTGCCAGCACCCCCGGGTACGGTTACGAGCAGTACTTC. This sequence encodes CASTPGYGYEQYF.

In this sample, this clonotype turned up a few times. This sequence joins TRBV6-2 or TRBV6-3 and TRBJ2-4; maybe TRBD1 (5 bases). This CDR3 has 16 residues. Trimming shortened V by 4 bases and J by 0 bases, and 13 bases separated the two germline ends. Germline assignment: CDR1 MNHEY and CDR2 SVGEGT. CDR3 DNA: TGTGCCAGCAGTTTAGACAGAAACCTAGCCAAAAACATTCAGTACTTC. Protein: CASSLDRNLAKNIQYF.

The chain couples TRBV29-1 to TRBJ1-2; D possibly corresponds to TRBD1 (5 bases). The CDR3 totals 11 residues. CDR1 is SQVTM and CDR2 is ANQGSEA in the germline V gene. V lost 0 bases to trimming and J lost 10 bases, with 9 bases between them. The CDR3 here is CSVEEGEHYTF. The CDR3 DNA reads as TGCAGCGTTGAAGAAGGGGAGCACTACACCTTC.